This is a list of T cell receptor beta chains from one sample in a study of T cell changes during pregnancy in multiple sclerosis. The protocol was immunoSEQ multiplex PCR, while the TCRdb copy is restricted to in-frame clones and leaves out a portion. The sample contains around 47,000 clones, 95% to 96% of which appear only once. The specimen comprised peripheral blood, sampled in the second trimester of pregnancy. The receptors shown here come from a female donor with multiple sclerosis, enrolled in a pregnancy study. CDR3s include the opening cysteine and the closing phenylalanine or tryptophan. The order of the fields is D gene, V gene, clone size, J gene, CDR3 protein, CDR3 DNA. D genes are given only for firm matches. Only some rows state a clone size, as once, few, many or a class for expanded clones.

D gene: .
V gene: TRBV7-3
clone size: .
J gene: TRBJ2-3
CDR3 protein: CASSLGAGPDTQYF
CDR3 DNA: TGTGCCAGCAGCTTAGGTGCAGGGCCAGATACGCAGTATTTT

D gene: .
V gene: TRBV28
clone size: .
J gene: TRBJ1-4
CDR3 protein: CASSFLGTTNEKLFF
CDR3 DNA: TGTGCCAGCAGTTTTCTAGGGACTACTAATGAAAAACTGTTTTTT

D gene: .
V gene: TRBV7-3
clone size: .
J gene: TRBJ2-5
CDR3 protein: CASSLNGAGETQYF
CDR3 DNA: TGTGCCAGCAGCTTAAATGGGGCCGGAGAGACCCAGTACTTC

D gene: .
V gene: TRBV6-5
clone size: .
J gene: TRBJ1-5
CDR3 protein: CASSRGDSNQPQHF
CDR3 DNA: TGTGCCAGCAGTCGGGGGGATAGCAATCAGCCCCAGCATTTT

D gene: .
V gene: TRBV19
clone size: .
J gene: TRBJ1-5
CDR3 protein: CASSIGWGADQPQHF
CDR3 DNA: TGTGCCAGTAGTATAGGTTGGGGAGCCGATCAGCCCCAGCATTTT

D gene: TRBD1
V gene: TRBV19
clone size: .
J gene: TRBJ1-5
CDR3 protein: CASSIDRGLGGNQPQHF
CDR3 DNA: TGTGCCAGTAGTATAGACAGGGGGCTGGGCGGCAATCAGCCCCAGCATTTT

D gene: TRBD1
V gene: TRBV28
clone size: few
J gene: TRBJ1-1
CDR3 protein: CASVGTGREAFF
CDR3 DNA: TGTGCCAGCGTAGGGACAGGTAGGGAAGCTTTCTTT

D gene: TRBD2
V gene: TRBV5-4
clone size: .
J gene: TRBJ2-1
CDR3 protein: CASSPAILAGGGEQFF
CDR3 DNA: TGTGCCAGCAGCCCGGCCATCCTAGCGGGGGGTGGCGAGCAGTTCTTC

D gene: TRBD1
V gene: TRBV5-4
clone size: .
J gene: TRBJ2-2
CDR3 protein: CASSPYRGPGELFF
CDR3 DNA: TGTGCCAGCAGCCCTTACAGGGGGCCCGGGGAGCTGTTTTTT

D gene: TRBD2
V gene: TRBV25-1
clone size: .
J gene: TRBJ2-3
CDR3 protein: CASSAQGLAASTDTQYF
CDR3 DNA: TGTGCCAGCAGTGCCCAGGGACTAGCAGCTAGCACAGATACGCAGTATTTT

D gene: .
V gene: TRBV10-3
clone size: .
J gene: TRBJ1-4
CDR3 protein: CAIRNGPQGEKLFF
CDR3 DNA: TGTGCCATCAGAAACGGACCTCAGGGTGAAAAACTGTTTTTT

D gene: TRBD2
V gene: TRBV7-8
clone size: once
J gene: TRBJ2-3
CDR3 protein: CASSLSSGRGGTDTQYF
CDR3 DNA: TGTGCCAGCAGCTTAAGCAGCGGGAGAGGGGGCACAGATACGCAGTATTTT

D gene: .
V gene: TRBV5-1
clone size: .
J gene: TRBJ2-6
CDR3 protein: CASSSFSGANVLTF
CDR3 DNA: TGCGCCAGCAGCTCGTTCTCTGGGGCCAACGTCCTGACTTTC

D gene: TRBD1
V gene: TRBV18
clone size: few
J gene: TRBJ1-1
CDR3 protein: CASSRQGVTEAFF
CDR3 DNA: TGTGCCAGCTCGCGACAGGGTGTCACTGAAGCTTTCTTT

D gene: .
V gene: TRBV7-3
clone size: .
J gene: TRBJ2-7
CDR3 protein: CASSPSIRDEQYF
CDR3 DNA: TGTGCCAGCAGCCCAAGCATCAGGGACGAGCAGTACTTC

D gene: TRBD1
V gene: TRBV13
clone size: .
J gene: TRBJ2-7
CDR3 protein: CASSLEGQASYEQYF
CDR3 DNA: TGTGCCAGCAGCTTGGAGGGACAGGCCTCCTACGAGCAGTACTTC

D gene: TRBD2
V gene: TRBV6-5
clone size: .
J gene: TRBJ2-7
CDR3 protein: CASRPLAGDDEQYF
CDR3 DNA: TGTGCCAGCAGACCCTTAGCGGGGGACGACGAGCAGTACTTC

D gene: TRBD1
V gene: TRBV2
clone size: .
J gene: TRBJ2-2
CDR3 protein: CATTWDRFSGEDTGELFF
CDR3 DNA: TGTGCCACCACCTGGGACAGGTTCTCTGGCGAAGACACCGGGGAGCTGTTTTTT

D gene: TRBD1
V gene: TRBV30
clone size: .
J gene: TRBJ2-7
CDR3 protein: CAWGDSSYEQYF
CDR3 DNA: TGTGCCTGGGGGGACAGCTCCTACGAGCAGTACTTC

D gene: TRBD1
V gene: TRBV9
clone size: .
J gene: TRBJ2-2
CDR3 protein: CASSGRTGNTGELFF
CDR3 DNA: TGTGCCAGCAGCGGCCGGACAGGGAACACCGGGGAGCTGTTTTTT

D gene: .
V gene: TRBV10-1
clone size: .
J gene: TRBJ2-1
CDR3 protein: CASSGENEQFF
CDR3 DNA: TGCGCCAGCAGTGGGGAGAATGAGCAGTTCTTC

D gene: .
V gene: TRBV10-3
clone size: .
J gene: TRBJ2-4
CDR3 protein: CAISESVGENIQYF
CDR3 DNA: TGTGCCATCAGTGAGTCGGTCGGGGAAAACATTCAGTACTTC

D gene: .
V gene: TRBV9
clone size: .
J gene: TRBJ1-1
CDR3 protein: CASSIRPGTEAFF
CDR3 DNA: TGTGCCAGCAGCATCCGACCGGGCACTGAAGCTTTCTTT

D gene: TRBD2
V gene: TRBV9
clone size: .
J gene: TRBJ2-1
CDR3 protein: CASSGLAGEVVEQFF
CDR3 DNA: TGTGCCAGCAGCGGACTAGCGGGAGAAGTTGTTGAGCAGTTCTTC

D gene: .
V gene: TRBV11-2
clone size: .
J gene: TRBJ2-3
CDR3 protein: CASSLGRVTDTQYF
CDR3 DNA: TGTGCCAGCAGCTTGGGCAGGGTGACAGATACGCAGTATTTT

D gene: .
V gene: TRBV19
clone size: .
J gene: TRBJ1-5
CDR3 protein: CASSIDLNQPQHF
CDR3 DNA: TGTGCCAGTAGTATAGACCTCAATCAGCCCCAGCATTTT

D gene: .
V gene: TRBV27
clone size: .
J gene: TRBJ2-3
CDR3 protein: CASSFPGTSTDTQYF
CDR3 DNA: TGTGCCAGCAGTTTCCCCGGGACAAGCACAGATACGCAGTATTTT

D gene: .
V gene: TRBV2
clone size: once
J gene: TRBJ2-3
CDR3 protein: CASSVHSGDTQYF
CDR3 DNA: TGTGCCAGCAGTGTCCACTCCGGGGATACGCAGTATTTT

D gene: TRBD1
V gene: TRBV7-3
clone size: .
J gene: TRBJ1-2
CDR3 protein: CASSSEGAAGYTF
CDR3 DNA: TGTGCCAGCAGCTCAGAGGGGGCGGCTGGCTACACCTTC

D gene: .
V gene: TRBV10-3
clone size: .
J gene: TRBJ1-1
CDR3 protein: CAIRSAGLGEAFF
CDR3 DNA: TGTGCCATCCGGAGTGCTGGATTAGGTGAAGCTTTCTTT

D gene: .
V gene: TRBV9
clone size: .
J gene: TRBJ2-1
CDR3 protein: CASSVVGGGSYNEQFF
CDR3 DNA: TGTGCCAGCAGCGTAGTTGGGGGAGGATCATACAATGAGCAGTTCTTC

D gene: .
V gene: TRBV6-6
clone size: .
J gene: TRBJ1-1
CDR3 protein: CASSYSVSGTEAFF
CDR3 DNA: TGTGCCAGCAGTTACTCGGTCTCGGGAACTGAAGCTTTCTTT

D gene: TRBD1
V gene: TRBV19
clone size: .
J gene: TRBJ1-5
CDR3 protein: CASSLLVGQGQPQHF
CDR3 DNA: TGTGCCAGTAGTCTCTTGGTGGGACAGGGGCAGCCCCAGCATTTT

D gene: TRBD1
V gene: TRBV5-1
clone size: .
J gene: TRBJ1-2
CDR3 protein: CASSLERTGSYGYTF
CDR3 DNA: TGCGCCAGCAGCTTGGAGAGGACAGGGTCCTATGGCTACACCTTC

D gene: TRBD1
V gene: TRBV7-3
clone size: once
J gene: TRBJ2-7
CDR3 protein: CASSLQGASEQYF
CDR3 DNA: TGTGCCAGCAGCTTACAGGGGGCAAGCGAGCAGTACTTC

D gene: .
V gene: TRBV2
clone size: .
J gene: TRBJ1-5
CDR3 protein: CASSENLFTGQPQHF
CDR3 DNA: TGTGCCAGCAGTGAAAACCTTTTTACAGGTCAGCCCCAGCATTTT

D gene: .
V gene: TRBV5-4
clone size: .
J gene: TRBJ2-1
CDR3 protein: CASSLDSSSYNEQFF
CDR3 DNA: TGTGCCAGCAGCTTGGATTCGAGCTCCTACAATGAGCAGTTCTTC

D gene: TRBD1
V gene: TRBV14
clone size: .
J gene: TRBJ1-6
CDR3 protein: CASSQAGQGTSPLHF
CDR3 DNA: TGTGCCAGCAGCCAAGCCGGACAGGGGACTTCACCCCTCCACTTT

D gene: TRBD2
V gene: TRBV5-1
clone size: once
J gene: TRBJ2-7
CDR3 protein: CASSLFVSSGEYEQYF
CDR3 DNA: TGCGCCAGCAGCTTGTTTGTTTCTAGCGGGGAATACGAGCAGTACTTC

D gene: .
V gene: TRBV27
clone size: .
J gene: TRBJ2-1
CDR3 protein: CASSFGGSYNEQFF
CDR3 DNA: TGTGCCAGCAGTTTCGGGGGCTCCTACAATGAGCAGTTCTTC

D gene: TRBD2
V gene: TRBV7-2
clone size: .
J gene: TRBJ2-5
CDR3 protein: CASSLLAGVETQYF
CDR3 DNA: TGTGCCAGCAGCTTACTAGCGGGGGTAGAGACCCAGTACTTC

D gene: .
V gene: TRBV27
clone size: .
J gene: TRBJ1-2
CDR3 protein: CASRTGYGYTF
CDR3 DNA: TGTGCCAGCAGAACAGGCTATGGCTACACCTTC

D gene: .
V gene: TRBV29-1
clone size: once
J gene: TRBJ1-2
CDR3 protein: CSVDVTGYGYTF
CDR3 DNA: TGCAGCGTTGACGTCACGGGGTATGGCTACACCTTC

D gene: .
V gene: TRBV9
clone size: .
J gene: TRBJ1-2
CDR3 protein: CASSPEDSYYGYTF
CDR3 DNA: TGTGCCAGCAGCCCCGAGGACAGCTACTATGGCTACACCTTC

D gene: TRBD2
V gene: TRBV10-3
clone size: .
J gene: TRBJ2-5
CDR3 protein: CAISEAPSGDQETQYF
CDR3 DNA: TGTGCCATCAGTGAGGCGCCAAGCGGGGACCAAGAGACCCAGTACTTC

D gene: .
V gene: TRBV7-3
clone size: .
J gene: TRBJ2-1
CDR3 protein: CASSLGGWNEQFF
CDR3 DNA: TGTGCCAGCAGCTTGGGCGGGTGGAATGAGCAGTTCTTC

D gene: .
V gene: TRBV4-1
clone size: .
J gene: TRBJ1-1
CDR3 protein: CASSQEGQKITEAFF
CDR3 DNA: TGCGCCAGCAGCCAAGAGGGACAAAAGATAACTGAAGCTTTCTTT

D gene: TRBD2
V gene: TRBV11-2
clone size: .
J gene: TRBJ2-2
CDR3 protein: CASSPLAGGTGELFF
CDR3 DNA: TGTGCCAGCAGCCCCCTAGCGGGAGGAACCGGGGAGCTGTTTTTT

D gene: .
V gene: TRBV28
clone size: once
J gene: TRBJ2-5
CDR3 protein: CASSFGETQYF
CDR3 DNA: TGTGCCAGCAGTTTCGGTGAGACCCAGTACTTC

D gene: .
V gene: TRBV9
clone size: .
J gene: TRBJ1-6
CDR3 protein: CASSVAGLNSPLHF
CDR3 DNA: TGTGCCAGCAGCGTAGCAGGCCTTAATTCACCCCTCCACTTT

D gene: TRBD1
V gene: TRBV5-1
clone size: .
J gene: TRBJ2-7
CDR3 protein: CASSLEQGLNEQYF
CDR3 DNA: TGCGCCAGCAGCTTGGAACAGGGGCTCAACGAGCAGTACTTC

D gene: .
V gene: TRBV4-2
clone size: .
J gene: TRBJ2-7
CDR3 protein: CASSQEDSSSYEQYF
CDR3 DNA: TGTGCCAGCAGCCAAGAGGACTCCAGCTCCTACGAGCAGTACTTC

D gene: .
V gene: TRBV29-1
clone size: .
J gene: TRBJ2-2
CDR3 protein: CSVVSSNTGELFF
CDR3 DNA: TGCAGCGTTGTAAGCTCGAACACCGGGGAGCTGTTTTTT

D gene: .
V gene: TRBV18
clone size: once
J gene: TRBJ2-7
CDR3 protein: CASSRLQGSEQYF
CDR3 DNA: TGTGCCAGCTCGCGCCTACAGGGTAGCGAGCAGTACTTC

D gene: TRBD2
V gene: TRBV7-9
clone size: .
J gene: TRBJ2-7
CDR3 protein: CASSPRTSGTPYEQYF
CDR3 DNA: TGTGCCAGCAGCCCCCGGACTAGCGGGACACCCTACGAGCAGTACTTC

D gene: TRBD1
V gene: TRBV7-6
clone size: .
J gene: TRBJ2-7
CDR3 protein: CASSLAGQGAPYEQYF
CDR3 DNA: TGTGCCAGCAGCTTAGCGGGACAGGGGGCACCCTACGAGCAGTACTTC

D gene: .
V gene: TRBV19
clone size: .
J gene: TRBJ2-7
CDR3 protein: CASSIGDKGIYEQYF
CDR3 DNA: TGTGCCAGTAGTATAGGGGACAAAGGGATCTACGAGCAGTACTTC

D gene: .
V gene: TRBV27
clone size: .
J gene: TRBJ1-6
CDR3 protein: CASSSDYYNSPLHF
CDR3 DNA: TGTGCCAGCAGTTCAGATTATTATAATTCACCCCTCCACTTT

D gene: TRBD2
V gene: TRBV7-6
clone size: .
J gene: TRBJ2-3
CDR3 protein: CASSPRAGGRTDTQYF
CDR3 DNA: TGTGCCAGCAGCCCCCGGGCCGGCGGGAGAACAGATACGCAGTATTTT